This T cell receptor (beta chain) was captured by sequencing in a study of radiotherapy plus CTLA-4 blockade in lung cancer. Generated by immunoSEQ multiplex PCR, the TCRdb table keeps only in-frame clones and is missing some. In the table there are 30,000 to 40,000 clones, roughly 70% of which are singletons. People whose metastatic non-small-cell lung cancer was chemo-refractory got focal radiation along with CTLA-4 blockade by ipilimumab. Comment on this clone: Antigen unknown.

Study-level results: Some TCR clones had been derived from tumors. These clones expanded in peripheral blood after radiotherapy plus ipilimumab.

V was clipped by 8 bases and J by 4 bases; unmatched bases: 5. CDR1 LNHDA and CDR2 SQIVND come from the germline V gene (reference sequence). The CDR3 is 13 residues long. The clonotype originates from a human donor with non-small cell lung cancer who had stable disease on radiotherapy plus ipilimumab. The material sequenced was peripheral blood, taken from a patient treated with radiotherapy plus ipilimumab. V and J are TRBV19 and TRBJ1-3; TRBD1 agrees at 7 bases. Here the CDR3 reads CASQRGPGNTIYF. CDR3 coding DNA: TGTGCCAGTCAAAGGGGGCCAGGAAACACCATATATTTT.